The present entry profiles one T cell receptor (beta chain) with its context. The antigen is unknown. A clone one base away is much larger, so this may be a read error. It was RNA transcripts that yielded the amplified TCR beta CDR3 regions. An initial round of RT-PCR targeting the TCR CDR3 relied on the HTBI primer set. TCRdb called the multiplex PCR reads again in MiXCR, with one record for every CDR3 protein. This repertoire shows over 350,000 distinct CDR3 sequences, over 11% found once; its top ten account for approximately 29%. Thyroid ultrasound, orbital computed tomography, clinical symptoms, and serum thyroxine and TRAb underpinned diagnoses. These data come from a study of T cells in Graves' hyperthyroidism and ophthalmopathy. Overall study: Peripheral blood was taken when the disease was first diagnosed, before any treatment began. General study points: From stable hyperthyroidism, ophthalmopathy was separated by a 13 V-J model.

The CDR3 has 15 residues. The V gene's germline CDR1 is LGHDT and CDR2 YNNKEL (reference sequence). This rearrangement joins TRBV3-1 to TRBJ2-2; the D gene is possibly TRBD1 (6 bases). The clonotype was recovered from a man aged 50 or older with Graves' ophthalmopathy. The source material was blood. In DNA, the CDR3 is TGTACCAGCAGCCCAATGGGGACACCGACCGGGGAGCTGTTTTTT. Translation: CTSSPMGTPTGELFF.